The 10 T cell receptor beta chains in this list originate from one sample, sequenced in a study of response to subunit inactivated influenza vaccine (dated by TCRdb to the late 2010s). The library was built by means of RT-PCR. The sequencer was an Illumina HiSeq 2500. Starting from the raw public reads, TCRdb applied fastp trimming at Q25, assembled clones with MiXCR and retained in-frame beta chains. CDR3 protein duplicates are merged, each entry listing the most common genes and DNA. The sample records about 580,000 distinct CDR3 sequences, 12% to 15% of which are singletons. Jointly, the top ten make up around 10% of the sample. The material sequenced was PBMCs from blood, taken approximately 13 days after vaccination. The receptor source for this set is a man aged 45 to 65 who received an inactivated influenza vaccine. Donor details come from another sample of the same person, matched by shared clones.

This chain connects TRBV12-3 or TRBV12-4 to TRBJ2-5; 9 nucleotides align to TRBD2. This CDR3 region has 16 residues. The junction had 7 bases not matched to a gene; V was cut back by 1 base and J by 4 bases. The CDR3 DNA sequence: TGTGCCAGCAGTTTAGTGGGTAGCGGGAGACGAGAGACCCAGTACTTC. This codes for CASSLVGSGRRETQYF.

In this sample, this clonotype turned up a few times. The rearrangement joins TRBV29-1 to TRBJ2-7; 9 bases match TRBD2. V lost 2 bases to trimming and J lost 4 bases; unmatched junction nucleotides: 9. CDR1 SQVTM and CDR2 ANQGSEA come from the germline V gene. The CDR3 sequence is 15 residues long. This CDR3 is CSVEWNGGRGYEQYF. The CDR3, as DNA: TGCAGCGTTGAATGGAACGGCGGGAGGGGATACGAGCAGTACTTC.

V and J are TRBV5-5 and TRBJ2-2, with 9 bases identical to TRBD2. The CDR3 extends over 16 amino acids. V gave up 1 base and J gave up 3 bases; unmatched junction bases: 4. In germline, CDR1 is SGHKS, CDR2 YYEKEE (reference sequence). Written as DNA, the CDR3 is TGTGCCAGCAGCTTGCCGAGCGGGGGGTACACCGGGGAGCTGTTTTTT. Translating gives CASSLPSGGYTGELFF.

The table lists this clonotype with a few counts. The V call is TRBV29-1, the J call TRBJ2-5; D unclear. This CDR3 spans 12 amino acids. The V and J ends lost 3 bases and 2 bases respectively, with 7 bases between them. Germline V CDR1 and CDR2: SQVTM, ANQGSEA. The CDR3 sequence is CSVEYGQETQYF. The DNA for the CDR3 is TGCAGCGTTGAGTACGGACAAGAGACCCAGTACTTC.

The V call is TRBV12-3 or TRBV12-4, the J call TRBJ2-3, with D unclear. V lost 3 bases and J 5 bases, leaving 6 bases between the germline ends. This CDR3 contains 12 residues. CDR3 sequence reads: CASSFSQDTQYF. CDR3 nucleotides: TGTGCCAGCAGTTTTTCTCAAGATACGCAGTATTTT.

The chain links TRBV20-1 to TRBJ2-1; D remains unclear. The V gene lost 2 bases and the J gene lost 9 bases, with 5 bases spanning the gap. The CDR3 extends over 10 amino acids. Germline CDR1 reads DFQATT; CDR2 reads SNEGSKA (reference sequence). The CDR3 spells CSARIGEQFF. The CDR3 nucleotides read TGCAGTGCTAGAATAGGTGAGCAGTTCTTC.

This clonotype was counted between two and nine times. This rearrangement joins TRBV29-1 to TRBJ2-3; unclear D gene. CDR3 length: 11 residues. The V end lost 5 bases, the J end lost 5 bases, and 8 bases lay between the germline ends. The germline gives CDR1 SQVTM, CDR2 ANQGSEA. This CDR3 reads CSVLSLDTQYF. In DNA form, the CDR3 reads TGCAGCGTTTTAAGTCTAGATACGCAGTATTTT.

The V and J genes are TRBV7-9 and TRBJ1-1; no clear D. Germline V lookup: CDR1 SEHNR, CDR2 FQNEAQ (reference sequence). The CDR3 contains 16 residues. V shed 2 bases and J shed 3 bases, with 16 bases lying between them. CDR3 sequence reads: CASSLFSVRRDTEAFF. For the CDR3, the DNA is TGTGCCAGCAGCTTATTTTCGGTCCGGCGGGACACTGAAGCTTTCTTT.

This chain connects TRBV13 to TRBJ2-6; TRBD2 matches at 10 bases. After removal of 5 bases from V and 4 bases from J, the junction contained 8 bases not matched to a gene. Germline V gives CDR1 PRHDT, CDR2 FYEKMQ (reference sequence). This CDR3 contains 17 residues. The CDR3 DNA sequence: TGTGCCAGCAGCCCCGGAGCGGGAGGGTTCGGGGCCAACGTCCTGACTTTC. Protein product: CASSPGAGGFGANVLTF.

In this sample, this clonotype turned up a few times. This sequence joins TRBV20-1 and TRBJ2-2; either TRBD1 or TRBD2 may supply D (5 bases each). From germline, CDR1 is DFQATT and CDR2 SNEGSKA (reference sequence). This CDR3 region has 13 residues. Trimming stripped 7 bases from V and 2 bases from J, with 11 bases between. The CDR3 region has the DNA TGCAGTGGAAGGGACCACAACACCGGGGAGCTGTTTTTT. This codes for CSGRDHNTGELFF.